This TCR beta chain stems from a study of cytomegalovirus exposure and HLA in healthy donors. Findings of the study overall: For presence/absence analyses, sequencing depth was assumed to be roughly uniform across donors. It was only CMV serostatus that was available as immune exposure information.

At the time of sampling, donors were nominally healthy, though unrecorded immune exposures were likely. Remarks on this clone: The antigen remains undetermined.

The PCR employed 60 Vbeta primers together with 13 Jbeta primers. This table comes from immunoSEQ multiplex PCR, and its TCRdb copy is limited to in-frame clones, with some not included. Here the sample table reports about 130,000 clones. The germline CDR1 and CDR2 sequences are SGHRS and YFSETQ. This CDR3 has 15 amino acids. After removal of 6 bases from V and 6 bases from J, the junction contained 12 bases not matched to a gene. The TCR comes from a woman aged 40 to 49 in good health and CMV-seropositive. The V call is TRBV5-1, the J call TRBJ2-7; TRBD1 matches at 10 bases. The sequencing sample was made of PBMCs. CDR3 sequence (DNA): TGCGCCAGCAACAATAAGGGGACAGGGGACTCCGAGCAGTACTTC. Its translation is CASNNKGTGDSEQYF.